This passage covers 10 T cell receptor beta chains from one sample sequenced in a study of a mutant IDH1 vaccine in newly diagnosed glioma. Their target antigens are unknown. Time point reported: week 23, last vaccination. Doses consisted of 300 ug of mutant IDH1 20-mer peptide each, paired with topical imiquimod. The table came from immunoSEQ multiplex PCR; TCRdb's copy has only in-frame clones and leaves some out. The sample has tens of thousands of clones; around 80% are singletons. The material was PBMCs, obtained from a glioma patient whose treatment included an IDH1 peptide vaccine. These receptors came from a man in his forties with glioma.

This clone was counted between two and nine times. The rearrangement joins TRBV5-6 to TRBJ1-1; TRBD1 agrees at 8 bases. CDR3 length equals 14 residues. In germline, CDR1 is SGHDT, CDR2 YYEEEE. J was trimmed by 4 bases and V by 2 bases; bases with no gene match: 4. The CDR3 nucleotides are TGTGCCAGCAGCTTTGGACAGGGCGGCACTGAAGCTTTCTTT. Encoded protein: CASSFGQGGTEAFF.

The chain couples TRBV2 to TRBJ2-1; the match to TRBD1 covers 7 bases. The germline gives CDR1 SNHLY, CDR2 FYNNEI. CDR3 size: 16 residues. With 2 bases clipped from V and 2 bases from J, the junction kept 6 bases outside the gene matches. In DNA, the CDR3 is TGTGCCAGCAGTGAAAGGGGGACAGAGGCCTACAATGAGCAGTTCTTC. Its protein product is CASSERGTEAYNEQFF.

The chain couples TRBV21-1 to TRBJ2-5. TRBV21-1 is marked as a pseudogene. CDR3 length: 12 residues. The CDR3 DNA reads TGTGCCAGCAGCTCCTCTCACGAGACCCAGTACTTC. It is translated as CASSSSHETQYF.

This chain links TRBV9 with TRBJ1-3, with TRBD1 as a possible D gene (5 bases). Trimming took 0 bases from V and 3 from J, leaving 13 bases between them. The CDR3 has 16 residues. Germline loops: CDR1 SGDLS, CDR2 YYNGEE. CDR3 bases: TGTGCCAGCAGCGTAGGAGGGGTAGGAGATGGAAACACCATATATTTT. Its translation: CASSVGGVGDGNTIYF.

The V and J genes are TRBV7-8 and TRBJ1-5; D is possibly TRBD1 (6 bases). Germline-derived CDR1 and CDR2 are SGHVS and FQNEAQ. The V and J ends lost 2 bases and 4 bases respectively, with 27 bases between them. The CDR3 is made up of 20 amino acids. The CDR3 loop is CASSLFKGGWRPGMNQPQHF. Here the CDR3 DNA reads TGTGCCAGCAGCTTATTTAAGGGGGGGTGGAGACCTGGGATGAATCAGCCCCAGCATTTT.

The rearrangement uses TRBV5-1 and TRBJ2-5, with D unresolved. Looked up from germline, CDR1 is SGHRS and CDR2 is YFSETQ. The V gene lost 6 bases and the J gene lost 0 bases, with 9 bases spanning the gap. This CDR3 has 13 amino acids. This chain's CDR3 is CASNFNDQETQYF. CDR3 DNA sequence: TGCGCCAGCAACTTTAATGACCAAGAGACCCAGTACTTC.

V is TRBV6-5 and J is TRBJ1-2; TRBD1 might be the D (6 bases). Germline-derived CDR1 and CDR2 are MNHEY and SVGAGI. CDR3 length equals 16 residues. V lost 4 bases and J 1 base, leaving 16 bases between the germline ends. CDR3 sequence: CASSSTAGGSNYGYTF. As DNA, the CDR3 is TGTGCCAGCAGTTCCACCGCCGGGGGCAGTAACTATGGCTACACCTTC.

The chain joins TRBV6-1 to TRBJ1-4, with 8 bases aligning to TRBD1. J lost 3 bases, V lost 6 bases, and 3 bases had no gene match. In germline, CDR1 is MNHNS, CDR2 SASEGT. The CDR3 extends over 14 amino acids. CDR3 DNA sequence: TGTGCCAGCAGCAGGGGGCGTGCTAATGAAAAACTGTTTTTT. This translates into CASSRGRANEKLFF.

The chain is built from TRBV7-9 and TRBJ2-2, with TRBD1 matching over 11 bases. Germline trimming cut 5 bases from V and 1 base from J; bases unmatched to any gene: 3. Germline CDR1 and CDR2: SEHNR and FQNEAQ (reference sequence). This CDR3 spans 16 amino acids. CDR3 sequence reads: CASSQGQGVNTGELFF. The CDR3 DNA is TGTGCCAGCAGCCAGGGACAGGGGGTGAACACCGGGGAGCTGTTTTTT.

The chain couples TRBV29-1 to TRBJ1-2, with 7 bases aligning to TRBD1. CDR3 size: 11 residues. In germline, CDR1 is SQVTM, CDR2 ANQGSEA. J lost 4 bases, V lost 7 bases, and 3 bases had no gene match. As DNA, the CDR3 is TGCAGCGCAACAGGGGCCTATGGCTACACCTTC. It specifies CSATGAYGYTF. The full variable domain, its missing parts supplied by reference TRBV29-1 and TRBJ1-2, is SAVISQKPSRDICQRGTSLTIQCQVDSQVTMMFWYRQQPGQSLTLIATANQGSEATYESGFVIDKFPISRPNLTFSTLTVSNMSPEDSSIYLCSATGAYGYTFGSGTRLTVV.